This T cell receptor beta chain was sequenced for a study of early T cells in non-severe SARS-CoV-2 infection. Study details: Chains were not paired, and sequencing was done on bulk RNA from unsorted whole blood.

General study findings and limits: Private and CD4 specificities were missed by VDJdb matching, which favored anti-spike CD8 responses.

The CDR3 consists of 12 residues. Looked up from germline, CDR1 is ENHRY and CDR2 is SYGVKD. V was shortened by 0 bases and J by 5 bases, with 5 bases between the two germline ends. Tagging with unique molecular identifiers was applied to individual cDNA molecules. TCRdb reprocessed the 5' RACE reads via MiXCR and lists one record per CDR3 protein. The sample includes tens of thousands of distinct CDR3 sequences, around 12% seen only once; the top ten take over 1.1%. This clonotype was recorded a few times. Its antigen remains unknown. V and J are TRBV10-3 and TRBJ2-7, with D unresolved. The TCR originated in an adult who was a healthcare worker with PCR-confirmed SARS-CoV-2 infection or an uninfected control (not recorded which). The sample was whole blood, taken at baseline. The CDR3 sequence is CAISESTNEQYF. CDR3 coding DNA: TGTGCCATCAGTGAGTCTACAAACGAGCAGTACTTC.